What follows is one T cell receptor beta chain and its context. Its antigen is as yet unknown. These data belong to a study of T-cell memory formation after mild COVID-19. CDR3 length: 14 residues. Germline V gene lookup returns CDR1 DFQATT and CDR2 SNEGSKA (reference sequence). Trimming took 7 bases from V and 5 from J, leaving 21 bases between them. The study's findings and limits: Contracting clones localized mainly to CM and EM when CD4+ and mainly to EMRA when CD8+. In second-wave clones peaking day 37, SARS-CoV-2 specificity remained unconfirmed.

TCRdb called the 5' RACE reads again in MiXCR, with one record for every CDR3 protein. Among hundreds of thousands of distinct CDR3 sequences listed, approximately 29% were seen once. The chain carries TRBV20-1 and TRBJ2-7; D is possibly TRBD2 (6 bases). This clonotype was sampled from an adult woman who had mild COVID-19 (a few samples of this study predate the infection). Cell type and time point are not known. The specimen sequenced was PBMCs or a T cell subset sorted from them (not recorded which). CDR3 in DNA: TGCAGTGTCAGGAGGGGCAGGGAGGCTGACGAGCAGTACTTC. Amino acids: CSVRRGREADEQYF.